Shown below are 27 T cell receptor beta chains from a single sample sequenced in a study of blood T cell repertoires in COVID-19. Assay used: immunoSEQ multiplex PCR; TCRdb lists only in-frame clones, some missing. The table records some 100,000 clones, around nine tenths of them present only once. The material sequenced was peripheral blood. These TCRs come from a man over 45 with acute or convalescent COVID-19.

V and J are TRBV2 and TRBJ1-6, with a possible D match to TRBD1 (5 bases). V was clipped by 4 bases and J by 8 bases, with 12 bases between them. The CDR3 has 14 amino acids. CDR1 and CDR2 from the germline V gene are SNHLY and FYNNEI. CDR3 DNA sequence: TGTGCCAGCAGTGCACAGGACGCTCATTCACCCCTCCACTTT. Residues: CASSAQDAHSPLHF.

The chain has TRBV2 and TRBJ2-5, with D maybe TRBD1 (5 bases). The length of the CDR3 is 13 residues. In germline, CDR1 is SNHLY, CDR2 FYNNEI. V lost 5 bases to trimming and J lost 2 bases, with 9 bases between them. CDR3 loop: CASSRTPQETQYF. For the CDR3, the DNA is TGTGCCAGCAGTAGGACACCGCAAGAGACCCAGTACTTC.

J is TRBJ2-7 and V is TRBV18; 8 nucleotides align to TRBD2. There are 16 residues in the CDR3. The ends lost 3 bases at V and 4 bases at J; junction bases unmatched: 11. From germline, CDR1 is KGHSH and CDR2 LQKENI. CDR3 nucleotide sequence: TGTGCCAGCTCACCTCGCGGGAGCGGGAGTACGTACGAGCAGTACTTC. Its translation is CASSPRGSGSTYEQYF. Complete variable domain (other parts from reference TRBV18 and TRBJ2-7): NAGVMQNPRHLVRRRGQEARLRCSPMKGHSHVYWYRQLPEEGLKFMVYLQKENIIDESGMPKERFSAEFPKEGPSILRIQQVVRGDSAAYFCASSPRGSGSTYEQYFGPGTRLTVT.

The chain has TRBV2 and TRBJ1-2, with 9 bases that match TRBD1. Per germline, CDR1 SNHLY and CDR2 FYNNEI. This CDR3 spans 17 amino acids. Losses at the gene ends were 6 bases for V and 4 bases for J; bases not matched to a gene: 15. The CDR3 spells CASSRSPTGGALYGYTF. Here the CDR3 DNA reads TGTGCCAGCAGCAGGAGTCCGACAGGGGGGGCTCTCTATGGCTACACCTTC.

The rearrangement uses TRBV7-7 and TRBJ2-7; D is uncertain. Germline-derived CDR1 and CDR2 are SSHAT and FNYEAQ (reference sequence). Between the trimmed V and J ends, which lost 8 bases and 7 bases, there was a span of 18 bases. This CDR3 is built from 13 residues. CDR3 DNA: TGTGCCAGCGAAAGACCCCGACACTGGGAGCAGTACTTC. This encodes CASERPRHWEQYF.

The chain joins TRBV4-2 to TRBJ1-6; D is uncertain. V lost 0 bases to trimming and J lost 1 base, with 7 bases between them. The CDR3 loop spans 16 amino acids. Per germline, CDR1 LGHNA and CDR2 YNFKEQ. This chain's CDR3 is CASSQDTGSYNSPLHF. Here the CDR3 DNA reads TGTGCCAGCAGCCAAGACACCGGGTCCTATAATTCACCCCTCCACTTT.

The CDR3 region has the DNA TGCGCCAGCAGCCCCCTAGCTACAGATTCTAACTATGGCTACACCTTC. Protein sequence: CASSPLATDSNYGYTF. The genes are TRBV4-1 and TRBJ1-2; unclear D gene. The V and J ends lost 4 bases and 0 bases respectively, with 15 bases between them. CDR3 length: 16 residues. Germline values: CDR1 MGHRA, CDR2 YSYEKL.

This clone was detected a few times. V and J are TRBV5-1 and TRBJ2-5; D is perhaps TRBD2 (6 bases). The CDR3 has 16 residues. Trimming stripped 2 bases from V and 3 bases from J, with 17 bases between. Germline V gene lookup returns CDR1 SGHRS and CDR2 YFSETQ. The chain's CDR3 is CASSFPRGTLEETQYF. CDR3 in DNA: TGCGCCAGCAGCTTCCCGCGCGGGACCCTTGAAGAGACCCAGTACTTC.

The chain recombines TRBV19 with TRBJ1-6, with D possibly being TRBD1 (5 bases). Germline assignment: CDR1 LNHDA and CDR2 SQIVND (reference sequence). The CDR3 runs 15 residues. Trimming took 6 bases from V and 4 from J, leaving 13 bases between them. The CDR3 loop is CASSQERGYNSPLHF. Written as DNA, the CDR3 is TGTGCCAGTAGCCAAGAAAGGGGTTATAATTCACCCCTCCACTTT. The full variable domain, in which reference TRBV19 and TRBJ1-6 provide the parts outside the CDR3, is DGGITQSPKYLFRKEGQNVTLSCEQNLNHDAMYWYRQDPGQGLRLIYYSQIVNDFQKGDIAEGYSVSREKKESFPLTVTSAQKNPTAFYLCASSQERGYNSPLHFGNGTRLTVT.

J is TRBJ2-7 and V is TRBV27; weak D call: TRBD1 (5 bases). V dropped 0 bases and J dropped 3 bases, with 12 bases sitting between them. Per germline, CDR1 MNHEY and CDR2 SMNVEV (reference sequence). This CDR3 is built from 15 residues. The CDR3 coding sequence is TGTGCCAGCAGTTTATCGATGGCAGGGTTCTACGAGCAGTACTTC. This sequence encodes CASSLSMAGFYEQYF.

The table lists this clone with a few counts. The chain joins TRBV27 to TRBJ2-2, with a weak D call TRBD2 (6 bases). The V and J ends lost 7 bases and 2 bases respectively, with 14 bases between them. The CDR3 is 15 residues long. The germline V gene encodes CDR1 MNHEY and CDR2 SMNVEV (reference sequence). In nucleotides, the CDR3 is TGTGCCAGCACCCTCGGACTACACAACACCGGGGAGCTGTTTTTT. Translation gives CASTLGLHNTGELFF.

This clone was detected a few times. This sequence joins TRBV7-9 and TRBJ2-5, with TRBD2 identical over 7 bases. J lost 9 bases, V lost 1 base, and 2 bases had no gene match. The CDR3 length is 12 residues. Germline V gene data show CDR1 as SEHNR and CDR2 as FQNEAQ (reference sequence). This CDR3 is CASSLGDYSQYF. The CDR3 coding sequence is TGTGCCAGCAGCTTAGGGGACTACTCCCAGTACTTC.

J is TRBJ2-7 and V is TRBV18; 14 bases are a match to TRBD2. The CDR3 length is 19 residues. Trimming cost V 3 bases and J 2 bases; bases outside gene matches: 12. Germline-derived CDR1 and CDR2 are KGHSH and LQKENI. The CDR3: CASSPTTGLAGGLTYEQYF. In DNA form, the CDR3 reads TGTGCCAGCTCACCCACTACAGGACTAGCGGGAGGACTAACCTACGAGCAGTACTTC.

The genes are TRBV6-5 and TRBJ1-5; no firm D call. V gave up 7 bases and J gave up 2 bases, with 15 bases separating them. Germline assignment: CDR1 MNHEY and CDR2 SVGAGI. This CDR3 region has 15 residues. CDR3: CASNTWVGGNQPQHF. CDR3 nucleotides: TGTGCCAGCAATACCTGGGTCGGAGGCAATCAGCCCCAGCATTTT.

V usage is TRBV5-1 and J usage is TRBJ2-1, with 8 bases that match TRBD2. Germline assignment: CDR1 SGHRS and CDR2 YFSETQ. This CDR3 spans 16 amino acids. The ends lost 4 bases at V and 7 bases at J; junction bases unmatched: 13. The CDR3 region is CASSIQAGARGNEQFF. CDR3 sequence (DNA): TGCGCCAGCAGCATCCAAGCGGGAGCTCGGGGGAATGAGCAGTTCTTC.

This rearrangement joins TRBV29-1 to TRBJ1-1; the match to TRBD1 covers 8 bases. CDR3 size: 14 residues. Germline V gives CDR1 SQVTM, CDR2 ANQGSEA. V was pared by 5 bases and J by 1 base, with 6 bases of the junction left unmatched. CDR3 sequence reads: CSVHRGGGNTEAFF. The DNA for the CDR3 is TGCAGCGTTCACAGGGGGGGAGGGAACACTGAAGCTTTCTTT.

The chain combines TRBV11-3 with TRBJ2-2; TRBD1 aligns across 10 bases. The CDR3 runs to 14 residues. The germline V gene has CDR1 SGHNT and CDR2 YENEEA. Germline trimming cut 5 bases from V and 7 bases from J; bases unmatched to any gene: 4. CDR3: CASSQDRGFGELFF. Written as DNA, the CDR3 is TGTGCCAGCAGCCAGGACAGGGGGTTCGGGGAGCTGTTTTTT.

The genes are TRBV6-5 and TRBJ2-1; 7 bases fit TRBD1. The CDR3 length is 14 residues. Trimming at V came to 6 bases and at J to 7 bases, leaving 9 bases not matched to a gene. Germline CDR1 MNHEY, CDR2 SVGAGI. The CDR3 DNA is TGTGCCAGCAGAGTTATTGCAGGGGGAAATGAGCAGTTCTTC. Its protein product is CASRVIAGGNEQFF.

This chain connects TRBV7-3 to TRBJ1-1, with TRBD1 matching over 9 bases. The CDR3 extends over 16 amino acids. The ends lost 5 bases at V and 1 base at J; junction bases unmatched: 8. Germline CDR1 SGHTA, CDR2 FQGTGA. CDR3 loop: CASSPGTGGRNTEAFF. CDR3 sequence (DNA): TGTGCCAGCAGCCCCGGCACAGGGGGCAGGAACACTGAAGCTTTCTTT. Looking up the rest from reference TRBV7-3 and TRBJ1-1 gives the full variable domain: GAGVSQTPSNKVTEKGKYVELRCDPISGHTALYWYRQSLGQGPEFLIYFQGTGAADDSGLPNDRFFAVRPEGSVSTLKIQRTERGDSAVYLCASSPGTGGRNTEAFFGQGTRLTVV.

The CDR3 region is CASSPDGGLNTEAFF. The CDR3 nucleotides are TGTGCCAGCAGCCCTGACGGAGGGCTAAACACTGAAGCTTTCTTT. The chain couples TRBV7-9 to TRBJ1-1; no clear D. Germline V gene data show CDR1 as SEHNR and CDR2 as FQNEAQ (reference sequence). The CDR3 has 15 amino acids. Trimming cost V 5 bases and J 2 bases, with 15 bases left between them.

The CDR3 protein is CASRERSTDTQYF. Written as DNA, the CDR3 is TGTGCCAGCCGGGAGCGGAGCACAGATACGCAGTATTTT. V is TRBV7-6 and J is TRBJ2-3, with D possibly being TRBD2 (6 bases). Trimming stripped 8 bases from V and 0 bases from J, with 9 bases between. The CDR3 runs 13 residues. CDR1 is SGHVS and CDR2 is FNYEAQ in the germline V gene.

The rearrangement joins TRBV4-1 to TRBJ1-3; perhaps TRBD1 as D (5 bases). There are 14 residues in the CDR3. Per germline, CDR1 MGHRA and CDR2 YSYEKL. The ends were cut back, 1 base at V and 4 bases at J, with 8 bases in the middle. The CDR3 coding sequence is TGCGCCAGCAGCCAAGGTCCAGGGGGAAACACCATATATTTT. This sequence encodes CASSQGPGGNTIYF.

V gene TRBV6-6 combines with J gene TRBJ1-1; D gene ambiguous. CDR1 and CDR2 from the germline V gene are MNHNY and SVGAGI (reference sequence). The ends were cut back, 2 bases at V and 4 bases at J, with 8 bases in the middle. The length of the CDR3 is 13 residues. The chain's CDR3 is CASSYRPGTEAFF. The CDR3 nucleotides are TGTGCCAGCAGTTACCGGCCGGGCACTGAAGCTTTCTTT.

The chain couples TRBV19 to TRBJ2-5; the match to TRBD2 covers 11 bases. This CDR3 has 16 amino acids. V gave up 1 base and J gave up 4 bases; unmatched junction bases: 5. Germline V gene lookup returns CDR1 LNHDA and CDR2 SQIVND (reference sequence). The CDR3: CASSIGSSGRAETQYF. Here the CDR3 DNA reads TGTGCCAGTAGTATAGGAAGTAGCGGGAGGGCAGAGACCCAGTACTTC.

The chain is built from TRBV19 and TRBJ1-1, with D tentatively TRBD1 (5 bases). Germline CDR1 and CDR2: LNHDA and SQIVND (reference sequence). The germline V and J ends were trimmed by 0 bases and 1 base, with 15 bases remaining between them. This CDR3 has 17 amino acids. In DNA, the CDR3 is TGTGCCAGTAGTATAGATCTAAGGGGACTAGGGAACACTGAAGCTTTCTTT. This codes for CASSIDLRGLGNTEAFF. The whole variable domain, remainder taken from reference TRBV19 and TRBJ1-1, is DGGITQSPKYLFRKEGQNVTLSCEQNLNHDAMYWYRQDPGQGLRLIYYSQIVNDFQKGDIAEGYSVSREKKESFPLTVTSAQKNPTAFYLCASSIDLRGLGNTEAFFGQGTRLTVV.

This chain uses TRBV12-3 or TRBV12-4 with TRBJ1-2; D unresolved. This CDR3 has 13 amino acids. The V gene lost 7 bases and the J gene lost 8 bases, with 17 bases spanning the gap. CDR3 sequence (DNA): TGTGCCAGCACCGACGGACGGACTAGGGGCTACACCTTC. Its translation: CASTDGRTRGYTF.

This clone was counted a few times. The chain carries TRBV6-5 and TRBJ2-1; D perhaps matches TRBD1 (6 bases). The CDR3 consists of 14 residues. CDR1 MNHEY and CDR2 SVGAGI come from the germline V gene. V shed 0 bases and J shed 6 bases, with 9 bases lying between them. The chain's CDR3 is CASSYSNRVNEQFF. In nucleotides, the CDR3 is TGTGCCAGCAGTTACTCGAACAGGGTCAATGAGCAGTTCTTC.